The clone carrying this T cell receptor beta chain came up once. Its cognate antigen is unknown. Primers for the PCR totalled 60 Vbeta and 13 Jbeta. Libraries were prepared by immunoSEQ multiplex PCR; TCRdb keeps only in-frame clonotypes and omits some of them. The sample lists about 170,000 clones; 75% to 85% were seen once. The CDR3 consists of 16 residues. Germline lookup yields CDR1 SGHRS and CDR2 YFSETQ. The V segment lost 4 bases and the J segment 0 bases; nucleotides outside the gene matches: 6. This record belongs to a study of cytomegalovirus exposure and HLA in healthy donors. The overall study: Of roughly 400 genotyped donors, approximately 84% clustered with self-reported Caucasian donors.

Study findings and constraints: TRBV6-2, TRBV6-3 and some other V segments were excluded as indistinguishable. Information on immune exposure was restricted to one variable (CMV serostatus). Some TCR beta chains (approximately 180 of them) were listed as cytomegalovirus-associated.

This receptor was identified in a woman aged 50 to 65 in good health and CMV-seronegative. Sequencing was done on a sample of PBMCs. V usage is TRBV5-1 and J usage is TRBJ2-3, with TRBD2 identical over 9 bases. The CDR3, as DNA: TGCGCCAGCAGCCTGGGGACTAGCCGTAGCACAGATACGCAGTATTTT. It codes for CASSLGTSRSTDTQYF.